What follows are 31 T cell receptor beta chains derived from one specimen sequenced in a study of blood T cell repertoires in COVID-19. Repertoires were generated with immunoSEQ multiplex PCR, while TCRdb's copy carries only in-frame clones and drops some. The sample lists about 230,000 clones, about nine tenths occurring once. The sample comprised peripheral blood. These receptors all come from a man aged 45-65 years with COVID-19, enrolled during active disease.

The chain couples TRBV28 to TRBJ2-1, with 9 bases identical to TRBD1. Per germline, CDR1 MDHEN and CDR2 SYDVKM. With 6 bases clipped from V and 3 bases from J, the junction kept 3 bases outside the gene matches. The CDR3 consists of 14 residues. The CDR3 nucleotides are TGTGCCAGCAGAACAGGGGGCAGCTACAATGAGCAGTTCTTC. Protein sequence: CASRTGGSYNEQFF.

In its sample, this clone was seen once. The chain links TRBV10-3 to TRBJ2-3; D remains ambiguous. Germline V lookup: CDR1 ENHRY, CDR2 SYGVKD. This CDR3 spans 14 amino acids. Trimming left V 7 bases short and J 7 bases short, with 18 bases between. This CDR3 is CAITPGSPPYTQYF. CDR3 coding DNA: TGTGCCATCACCCCCGGGTCCCCCCCATATACGCAGTATTTT.

J is TRBJ2-2 and V is TRBV6-6; perhaps TRBD2 as D (6 bases). CDR1 MNHNY and CDR2 SVGAGI come from the germline V gene (reference sequence). The length of the CDR3 is 16 residues. The V end was cut by 7 bases, the J end by 6 bases, with 21 bases between. DNA of the CDR3: TGTGCCAGCACACCGCCGGGGGTACGGTTTTCCGGGGAGCTGTTTTTT. Translation: CASTPPGVRFSGELFF.

This clone was seen more than once but under ten times. This chain links TRBV2 with TRBJ1-4; 7 nucleotides match TRBD1. Germline V gives CDR1 SNHLY, CDR2 FYNNEI. Losses at the gene ends were 8 bases for V and 6 bases for J; bases not matched to a gene: 3. This CDR3 is 12 amino acids long. The CDR3 loop reads CASRDSYEKLFF. The CDR3, as DNA: TGTGCCAGCCGGGACAGCTATGAAAAACTGTTTTTT.

The chain links TRBV6-2 or TRBV6-3 to TRBJ2-1; D may be TRBD1 (5 bases). Germline assignment: CDR1 MNHEY and CDR2 SVGEGT. Trimming stripped 2 bases from V and 0 bases from J, with 11 bases between. This CDR3 comprises 16 residues. CDR3 protein: CASSYGWQGSYNEQFF. As DNA, the CDR3 is TGTGCCAGCAGTTACGGGTGGCAGGGCTCCTACAATGAGCAGTTCTTC.

The chain recombines TRBV19 with TRBJ2-2, with TRBD1 as a possible D gene (5 bases). The V gene's germline CDR1 is LNHDA and CDR2 SQIVND (reference sequence). V was cut by 4 bases and J by 4 bases, with 10 bases left in between. The CDR3 runs to 14 residues. In nucleotides, the CDR3 is TGTGCCAGTAGTAAGGGGCTGGGCACCGGGGAGCTGTTTTTT. Translating gives CASSKGLGTGELFF. Variable domain in full (rest from reference TRBV19 and TRBJ2-2): DGGITQSPKYLFRKEGQNVTLSCEQNLNHDAMYWYRQDPGQGLRLIYYSQIVNDFQKGDIAEGYSVSREKKESFPLTVTSAQKNPTAFYLCASSKGLGTGELFFGEGSRLTVL.

The chain recombines TRBV19 with TRBJ1-4; possible D gene TRBD1, 6 bases. Per the germline V gene, CDR1 is LNHDA and CDR2 is SQIVND (reference sequence). This CDR3 region has 15 residues. V was cut by 3 bases and J by 6 bases, with 14 bases left in between. For the CDR3, the DNA is TGTGCCAGTAGTATCCCCAGGGGAAGGGATGAAAAACTGTTTTTT. This codes for CASSIPRGRDEKLFF.

The CDR3 reads CASSQDRVAGGSGYTF. The CDR3 coding sequence is TGTGCCAGCAGCCAAGATCGAGTGGCAGGAGGTAGTGGCTACACCTTC. The rearrangement uses TRBV3-1 (or the pseudogene TRBV3-2) and TRBJ1-2; D remains ambiguous. V was clipped by 0 bases and J by 7 bases, with 18 bases between them. Germline CDR1 reads LGHDT; CDR2 reads YNNKEL (reference sequence). CDR3 length: 16 amino acids.

The rearrangement joins TRBV4-1 to TRBJ1-4; D possibly corresponds to TRBD1 (6 bases). The CDR3 contains 15 residues. Germline CDR1 and CDR2: MGHRA and YSYEKL. Trimming pared 4 bases from V and 2 bases from J, leaving 11 bases between. The CDR3 coding sequence is TGCGCCAGCAGCCTCCGGACAGCCACTAATGAAAAACTGTTTTTT. Its protein product is CASSLRTATNEKLFF.

The chain uses TRBV5-5 and TRBJ1-3; perhaps TRBD1 as D (6 bases). Germline CDR1 is SGHKS and CDR2 is YYEKEE (reference sequence). The V and J ends lost 4 bases and 3 bases respectively, with 17 bases between them. The CDR3 runs to 16 residues. The CDR3 DNA follows: TGTGCCAGCAGCGGCCACCTGACAGGCTTTGGAAACACCATATATTTT. Protein: CASSGHLTGFGNTIYF.

V usage is TRBV18 and J usage is TRBJ1-2; 9 bases fit TRBD1. J lost 6 bases, V lost 3 bases, and 8 bases had no gene match. There are 15 residues in the CDR3. The germline CDR1 and CDR2 sequences are KGHSH and LQKENI. The CDR3 loop is CASSPIDRTGDGYTF. The CDR3 DNA is TGTGCCAGCTCACCTATCGACAGGACAGGGGATGGCTACACCTTC.

The V and J genes are TRBV28 and TRBJ1-3; the D is unclear. The germline gives CDR1 MDHEN, CDR2 SYDVKM. V dropped 1 base and J dropped 1 base, with 5 bases sitting between them. CDR3 length: 14 residues. The CDR3 DNA sequence: TGTGCCAGCAGTTTATCGGAGTCTGGAAACACCATATATTTT. Translated, it gives CASSLSESGNTIYF. Full variable domain (remainder filled in from reference TRBV28 and TRBJ1-3): DVKVTQSSRYLVKRTGEKVFLECVQDMDHENMFWYRQDPGLGLRLIYFSYDVKMKEKGDIPEGYSVSREKKERFSLILESASTNQTSMYLCASSLSESGNTIYFGEGSWLTVV.

The chain has TRBV6-1 and TRBJ1-1; perhaps TRBD1 as D (5 bases). The germline V and J ends were trimmed by 2 bases and 11 bases, with 15 bases remaining between them. The CDR3 consists of 13 residues. Germline V gene lookup returns CDR1 MNHNS and CDR2 SASEGT. CDR3 coding DNA: TGTGCCAGCAGTGAACACCCGGGACTACGGGCTTTCTTT. Amino acids: CASSEHPGLRAFF.

V and J are TRBV6-5 and TRBJ2-7, with 9 bases matching TRBD1. CDR1 and CDR2 (germline): MNHEY, SVGAGI. Trimming cost V 1 base and J 5 bases; bases outside gene matches: 6. This CDR3 comprises 15 residues. The CDR3 here is CASSYFGTGTNEQYF. The DNA for the CDR3 is TGTGCCAGCAGTTACTTCGGGACAGGGACTAACGAGCAGTACTTC.

The gene calls are TRBV5-1 and TRBJ2-7, with D possibly being TRBD1 (6 bases). Germline CDR1 is SGHRS and CDR2 is YFSETQ. The CDR3 is made up of 14 amino acids. V was pared by 4 bases and J by 0 bases, with 11 bases between. DNA of the CDR3: TGCGCCAGCAGCCTGGACAGAATCTCCTACGAGCAGTACTTC. Translated: CASSLDRISYEQYF.

The gene calls are TRBV19 and TRBJ1-5; TRBD1 aligns across 9 bases. This CDR3 contains 16 residues. Per the germline V gene, CDR1 is LNHDA and CDR2 is SQIVND (reference sequence). V lost 3 bases and J lost 6; bases outside the gene matches: 9. In DNA, the CDR3 is TGTGCCAGTAGTATTATAACAGGGGGCGCAGGTCAGCCCCAGCATTTT. Translated: CASSIITGGAGQPQHF.

This rearrangement joins TRBV10-2 to TRBJ1-2, with D tentatively TRBD1 (5 bases). The V gene's germline CDR1 is WSHSY and CDR2 SAAADI. The CDR3 is 14 amino acids. Between the trimmed V and J ends, which lost 5 bases and 5 bases, there was a span of 15 bases. The CDR3 reads CASSSGTGTYGYTF. CDR3 coding DNA: TGCGCCAGCAGTTCCGGGACTGGGACGTATGGCTACACCTTC.

The rearrangement joins TRBV6-1 to TRBJ1-1, with D possibly TRBD1 on 5 matching bases. The germline gives CDR1 MNHNS, CDR2 SASEGT. The CDR3 consists of 17 residues. Trimming took off 1 base at V and 4 bases at J, with 19 bases between the two ends. DNA of the CDR3: TGTGCCAGCAGTGAAGAGGTCAGGGAGGCTTCAGGCACTGAAGCTTTCTTT. This sequence encodes CASSEEVREASGTEAFF.

V is TRBV2 and J is TRBJ1-2, with TRBD1 matching over 10 bases. V dropped 6 bases and J dropped 8; count of bases not matched to a gene: 6. Germline-derived CDR1 and CDR2 are SNHLY and FYNNEI. The length of the CDR3 is 13 residues. The CDR3 coding sequence is TGTGCCAGCAGCCCGACAGGGGGCGCGGGCTACACCTTC. Translation gives CASSPTGGAGYTF.

This chain joins TRBV7-9 and TRBJ2-7; the D gene is possibly TRBD2 (5 bases). The CDR3 runs to 13 residues. The ends were cut back, 5 bases at V and 0 bases at J, with 8 bases in the middle. Germline CDR1 reads SEHNR; CDR2 reads FQNEAQ (reference sequence). CDR3 amino acids: CASSGLSSYEQYF. The CDR3 DNA reads as TGTGCCAGCAGCGGACTTAGCTCCTACGAGCAGTACTTC.

J is TRBJ2-1 and V is TRBV3-1 (or the pseudogene TRBV3-2); 10 bases agree with TRBD2. CDR1 LGHDT and CDR2 YNNKEL come from the germline V gene (reference sequence). CDR3 length: 15 residues. Trimming at V came to 1 base and at J to 10 bases, leaving 7 bases not matched to a gene. The CDR3 DNA sequence: TGTGCCAGCAGCCAAGCTTCAGCGGGAGGGAAGGAGCAGTTCTTC. Encoded protein: CASSQASAGGKEQFF.

This clone was recorded only once. The chain employs TRBV4-2 and TRBJ1-1; 11 bases match TRBD1. Germline V gene lookup returns CDR1 LGHNA and CDR2 YNFKEQ. The J segment lost 4 bases and the V segment lost 3 bases, leaving 4 bases of the junction unmatched. CDR3 length: 15 residues. CDR3 nucleotide sequence: TGTGCCAGCAGCCAGACCGGGACAGGGGGCACTGAAGCTTTCTTT. Protein sequence: CASSQTGTGGTEAFF.

This clone was observed a single time. The V and J genes are TRBV6-5 and TRBJ2-3; 9 nucleotides line up with TRBD1. This CDR3 region has 12 residues. J gave up 12 bases and V 5 bases, and 6 bases lay outside the gene matches. The germline CDR1 and CDR2 sequences are MNHEY and SVGAGI. The CDR3 here is CASSPRTGEQYF. CDR3 in DNA: TGTGCCAGCAGTCCCCGGACAGGGGAACAGTATTTT.

The chain has TRBV28 and TRBJ1-5; tentatively, D is TRBD1 (6 bases). CDR1 is MDHEN, CDR2 SYDVKM, per germline. Trimming shortened V by 7 bases and J by 0 bases, and 13 bases separated the two germline ends. This CDR3 region has 15 residues. As DNA, the CDR3 is TGTGCCAGCATTTACGGGGGGCATAGCAATCAGCCCCAGCATTTT. Its protein is CASIYGGHSNQPQHF.

The chain is built from TRBV19 and TRBJ2-7; TRBD1 matches 8 bases. The CDR3 sequence is 16 residues long. Per the germline V gene, CDR1 is LNHDA and CDR2 is SQIVND (reference sequence). Trimming cost V 5 bases and J 0 bases; bases outside gene matches: 9. CDR3 sequence reads: CASSPGGIIPSYEQYF. DNA of the CDR3: TGTGCCAGTAGTCCAGGGGGCATAATCCCCTCCTACGAGCAGTACTTC.

The chain couples TRBV6-2 or TRBV6-3 to TRBJ2-1, with 7 bases aligning to TRBD2. V was pared by 5 bases and J by 1 base, with 5 bases of the junction left unmatched. The germline V gene has CDR1 MNHEY and CDR2 SVGEGT. CDR3 length: 15 residues. The CDR3 coding sequence is TGTGCCAGCAGTCGAGCGGGACCTTCCTACAATGAGCAGTTCTTC. Amino acids: CASSRAGPSYNEQFF.

The chain recombines TRBV27 with TRBJ2-7; the match to TRBD2 covers 8 bases. Germline CDR1 reads MNHEY; CDR2 reads SMNVEV (reference sequence). This CDR3 has 14 amino acids. V was pared by 5 bases and J by 3 bases, with 6 bases of the junction left unmatched. The CDR3 loop is CASSPLAVSYEQYF. In DNA form, the CDR3 reads TGTGCCAGCAGTCCACTAGCGGTAAGCTACGAGCAGTACTTC.

The V and J genes are TRBV7-9 and TRBJ1-1; no definite D call. The CDR3 covers 15 residues. The germline V gene encodes CDR1 SEHNR and CDR2 FQNEAQ (reference sequence). V gave up 5 bases and J gave up 1 base, with 14 bases separating them. The CDR3, as DNA: TGTGCCAGCAGCCCCCGGACGGGAGGGAACACTGAAGCTTTCTTT. This translates into CASSPRTGGNTEAFF.

This chain joins TRBV23-1 and TRBJ1-2, with 8 bases fitting TRBD1. TRBV23-1 is given ORF status, its function remaining uncertain. The CDR3 runs to 15 residues. The ends lost 10 bases at V and 4 bases at J; junction bases unmatched: 14. The CDR3 DNA reads TGCGCCAACCTGACAGGGGCGCCCTTCATCTATGGCTACACCTTC. It codes for CANLTGAPFIYGYTF.

In nucleotides, the CDR3 is TGTGCCAGTAGTGTTGGACAGCTAGATGGCTACACCTTC. Its protein is CASSVGQLDGYTF. The chain joins TRBV19 to TRBJ1-2; maybe TRBD1 (6 bases). Germline CDR1 reads LNHDA; CDR2 reads SQIVND (reference sequence). V lost 5 bases to trimming and J lost 6 bases, with 13 bases between them. This CDR3 region has 13 residues.

This chain joins TRBV9 and TRBJ2-2, with D possibly matching TRBD2 (5 bases). In germline, CDR1 is SGDLS, CDR2 YYNGEE. This CDR3 has 17 residues. Trimming cost V 0 bases and J 5 bases, with 17 bases left between them. The CDR3, as DNA: TGTGCCAGCAGCGTAGAGGTCACCAACCGGGAAACCGGGGAGCTGTTTTTT. It encodes CASSVEVTNRETGELFF.